These 26 T cell receptor beta chains were all obtained from the same sample, sequenced in a study of tumor and adjacent non-tumor tissue in lung cancer. Three rounds of nested PCR, following a modified ARM-PCR protocol, produced the TCRbeta library. TCRdb re-derived calls from the multiplex PCR reads in MiXCR, one entry per CDR3 protein. The sample lists around 60,000 distinct CDR3 sequences; 61% were seen once. This sample's RNA came from whole unsorted tissue. More than 3 cm separated this lung sample from the edge of the tumor. Sequences were obtained from distant non-tumor lung tissue. The source is a man between 65 and 85 years old with non-small cell lung cancer.

Worth noting for this clonotype: As the CDR3 is not closed by the conserved phenylalanine or tryptophan, this likely results from a read error. DNA of the CDR3: TGCAGCGTTGAAGTTAGGGGGGGAGGGCGCCCAAATGAGCAGTTCCTC. It is translated as CSVEVRGGGRPNEQFL. The chain combines TRBV29-1 with TRBJ2-1; D perhaps matches TRBD2 (7 bases). The CDR3 has 16 amino acids. CDR1 is SQVTM, CDR2 ANQGSEA, per germline. V shed 1 base and J shed 7 bases, with 20 bases lying between them.

A note on this clonotype: Mismatch with germline at one junction end may stem from a read error. The rearrangement uses TRBV30 and TRBJ2-2; 9 nucleotides match TRBD2. Germline CDR1 is GTSNPN and CDR2 is SVGIG (reference sequence). The CDR3 consists of 16 residues. The CDR3 DNA sequence: TGTGCCTGGAGTGTACCAGGACTAGCGTACACCGTGGAGCTGTTTTTT. Translated, it gives CAWSVPGLAYTVELFF.

This clonotype appeared many times. The rearrangement joins TRBV5-4 to TRBJ2-5; D call uncertain. The V gene lost 2 bases and the J gene lost 2 bases, with 4 bases spanning the gap. The CDR3 has 12 amino acids. Germline CDR1 and CDR2: SGHNT and YYREEE (reference sequence). As DNA, the CDR3 is TGTGCCAGCAGCTTTGGGCAAGAGACCCAGTACTTC. This sequence encodes CASSFGQETQYF. Full variable domain (rest looked up from reference TRBV5-4 and TRBJ2-5): ETGVTQSPTHLIKTRGQQVTLRCSSQSGHNTVSWYQQALGQGPQFIFQYYREEENGRGNFPPRFSGLQFPNYSSELNVNALELDDSALYLCASSFGQETQYFGPGTRLLVL.

Points on this clonotype: This is likely a read error, given that the CDR3 carries no conserved phenylalanine or tryptophan at its end. This chain joins TRBV7-9 and TRBJ2-7; 8 bases map to TRBD1. CDR3 length equals 13 residues. V shed 6 bases, J shed 10 bases, and the junction held 11 bases outside the gene matches. CDR1 is SEHNR and CDR2 is FQNEAQ in the germline V gene (reference sequence). This CDR3 reads CASSRTGTTVQYI. CDR3 bases: TGTGCCAGCAGTAGGACAGGGACGACAGTTCAGTACATC.

With respect to this clonotype: This could be a read error, since a much larger clone is one nucleotide away. The CDR3 DNA reads as TGTGCGAGCCGTTCGGGGGTCAAAAACATTCAGTACTTC. It encodes CASRSGVKNIQYF. This chain uses TRBV12-3 or TRBV12-4 with TRBJ2-4; weak D call: TRBD2 (6 bases). The CDR3 runs to 13 residues.

The V call is TRBV11-2, the J call TRBJ2-5; no reliable D call. The germline V gene has CDR1 SGHAT and CDR2 FQNNGV. The CDR3 runs to 16 residues. Trimming removed 1 base from V and 4 bases from J, with 16 bases in between. CDR3 sequence: CASSLVIKGLGETQYF. The DNA of the CDR3 is TGTGCCAGCAGCTTAGTCATCAAGGGATTGGGAGAGACCCAGTACTTC. The full variable domain, rest sourced from reference TRBV11-2 and TRBJ2-5, is EAGVAQSPRYKIIEKRQSVAFWCNPISGHATLYWYQQILGQGPKLLIQFQNNGVVDDSQLPKDRFSAERLKGVDSTLKIQPAKLEDSAVYLCASSLVIKGLGETQYFGPGTRLLVL.

This clonotype was counted only a few times. A much larger clone is a single base away; this may be a read error. V is TRBV5-4 and J is TRBJ2-3, with 7 bases fitting TRBD1. CDR3 length: 17 residues. The germline V gene has CDR1 SGHNT and CDR2 YYREEE (reference sequence). V shed 3 bases, J shed 3 bases, and the junction held 13 bases outside the gene matches. The CDR3 protein is CASSSDRHQGFTDTQYF. The CDR3 DNA reads as TGTGCCAGCAGCTCGGACAGGCACCAAGGATTTACAGATACGCAGTATTTT.

Points on this clonotype: A read error is possible here, since a much larger clone lies one base away. The chain links TRBV20-1 to TRBJ2-1; D might be TRBD2 (6 bases). V gave up 1 base and J gave up 15 bases, with 16 bases separating them. The germline V gene has CDR1 DFQATT and CDR2 SNEGSKA (reference sequence). The CDR3 has 12 amino acids. The CDR3: CSARASGELRFF. CDR3 nucleotide sequence: TGCAGTGCTAGAGCCTCGGGGGAGCTGCGGTTCTTC.

As regards this clonotype: A much more abundant neighbour one base away suggests this may be a read error. V is TRBV14 and J is TRBJ2-3; 10 bases fit TRBD2. The CDR3 sequence is 15 residues long. V trimming: 3 bases; J trimming: 3 bases; junction bases outside the gene matches: 3. The germline V gene has CDR1 SGHDN and CDR2 FVKESK. The CDR3 loop reads CASSQSGLATDTQYF. As DNA, the CDR3 is TGTGCCAGCAGCCAGTCGGGACTAGCGACAGATACGCAGTATTTT.

This clonotype has ten or more counts. The rearrangement uses TRBV6-6 and TRBJ2-2, with TRBD1 matching over 9 bases. Germline assignment: CDR1 MNHNY and CDR2 SVGAGI (reference sequence). This CDR3 has 16 residues. The junction had 6 bases not matched to a gene; V was cut back by 0 bases and J by 7 bases. Written as DNA, the CDR3 is TGTGCCAGCAGTTACTCGAAGGGACAGGGAAGCGGGGAGCTGTTTTTT. Translating it yields CASSYSKGQGSGELFF.

Notes on this clonotype: Possible read error: a much larger clone is one base away. J is TRBJ2-4 and V is TRBV6-6; 14 bases align to TRBD2. Per germline, CDR1 MNHNY and CDR2 SVGAGI (reference sequence). V was pared by 4 bases and J by 0 bases, with 11 bases of the junction left unmatched. CDR3 length equals 20 residues. The CDR3 reads CASSSLGTSGSPIAKNIQYF. CDR3 nucleotides: TGTGCCAGCAGTTCCTTAGGGACTAGCGGGAGCCCAATAGCCAAAAACATTCAGTACTTC.

With regard to this clonotype: Just one base apart from a much larger clone, this may be a read error. The gene calls are TRBV7-8 and TRBJ1-2, with D uncertain. Trimming took off 4 bases at V and 3 bases at J, with 15 bases between the two ends. CDR1 and CDR2 (germline): SGHVS, FQNEAQ. This CDR3 is 15 amino acids long. DNA of the CDR3: TGTGCCAGCAGCTCCAACTTGGTGCGCGACTATGGCTACACCTTC. Protein: CASSSNLVRDYGYTF.

The J gene is TRBJ1-1, the V gene TRBV29-1; D is undetermined. Germline values: CDR1 SQVTM, CDR2 ANQGSEA. CDR3 size: 12 residues. V lost 6 bases, J lost 0 bases, and 8 bases lay in between. As DNA, the CDR3 is TGCAGCGTAATGATGTTGAACACTGAAGCTTTCTTT. This translates into CSVMMLNTEAFF. Looking up the rest from reference TRBV29-1 and TRBJ1-1 gives the full variable domain: SAVISQKPSRDICQRGTSLTIQCQVDSQVTMMFWYRQQPGQSLTLIATANQGSEATYESGFVIDKFPISRPNLTFSTLTVSNMSPEDSSIYLCSVMMLNTEAFFGQGTRLTVV.

About this clonotype itself: A much bigger clone sits one base away, suggesting this may be a read error. This sequence joins TRBV29-1 and TRBJ1-2; D unresolved. Germline V gene lookup returns CDR1 SQVTM and CDR2 ANQGSEA. V lost 5 bases and J lost 0, with 7 bases in between. CDR3 length: 12 amino acids. CDR3 sequence (DNA): TGCAGCGTTACGGGCACTAACTATGGCTACACCTTC. This encodes CSVTGTNYGYTF.

As regards this clonotype: Since the CDR3 does not end with the conserved phenylalanine or tryptophan, this likely comes from a read error. The J gene is TRBJ2-2, the V gene TRBV7-9; 8 nucleotides align to TRBD1. CDR1 and CDR2 from the germline V gene are SEHNR and FQNEAQ (reference sequence). The V segment lost 5 bases and the J segment 6 bases; nucleotides outside the gene matches: 5. The CDR3 totals 14 residues. CDR3 loop: CASSPRQGPGELFY. DNA of the CDR3: TGTGCCAGCAGCCCCAGACAGGGGCCCGGGGAGCTGTTTTAT.

DNA of the CDR3: TGTGCCAGCAGCTTGTTCCACCGAGGGGAAGATACGCAGTATTTT. Translating it yields CASSLFHRGEDTQYF. V gene TRBV11-3 combines with J gene TRBJ2-3, with D perhaps matching TRBD1 or TRBD2 (5 bases each). The CDR3 is 15 residues long. Germline CDR1 reads SGHNT; CDR2 reads YENEEA. The germline V and J ends were trimmed by 3 bases and 5 bases, with 15 bases remaining between them.

This clonotype has a count of ten or more. The rearrangement joins TRBV29-1 to TRBJ2-7; TRBD2 is a possible D gene (5 bases). The V end lost 6 bases, the J end lost 0 bases, and 15 bases lay between the germline ends. This CDR3 has 14 residues. CDR1 SQVTM and CDR2 ANQGSEA come from the germline V gene. The CDR3: CSVAKTTSSYEQYF. In DNA form, the CDR3 reads TGCAGCGTCGCCAAGACAACTAGCTCCTACGAGCAGTACTTC.

This clonotype was observed a single time. A read error may be the cause here, since a much bigger clone is one base away. The rearrangement joins TRBV6-6 to TRBJ2-7, with 7 bases fitting TRBD2. V dropped 5 bases and J dropped 12; count of bases not matched to a gene: 22. CDR3 length: 16 amino acids. CDR1 MNHNY and CDR2 SVGAGI come from the germline V gene (reference sequence). The CDR3 nucleotides read TGTGCCAGCAGTATCAGCCCGCCTAGCGGATCTACGAGGCTGTACTTC. Protein: CASSISPPSGSTRLYF.

As for this clonotype: Lacking the conserved final phenylalanine or tryptophan, this CDR3 likely reflects a read error. The V gene is TRBV11-2, the J gene TRBJ2-2; 7 bases line up with TRBD1. This CDR3 has 13 residues. CDR1 and CDR2 (germline): SGHAT, FQNNGV. CDR3 sequence: CASSPQGTGELFL. In DNA, the CDR3 is TGTGCTAGCAGCCCACAGGGGACCGGGGAGCTGTTTCTT.

Notes on this clonotype: A much larger clone differs by one base, so this may be a read error. The V gene is TRBV19, the J gene TRBJ2-7; 8 bases match TRBD1. V gave up 4 bases and J gave up 1 base; unmatched junction bases: 9. CDR3 size: 16 residues. CDR1 LNHDA and CDR2 SQIVND come from the germline V gene (reference sequence). The CDR3 reads CASSTRTGKGSYEQYF. In nucleotides, the CDR3 is TGTGCCAGTAGTACCCGGACAGGGAAGGGATCCTACGAGCAGTACTTC.

A few counts support this clonotype. The chain joins TRBV20-1 to TRBJ1-1, with 8 bases identical to TRBD1. Trimming at V came to 1 base and at J to 4 bases, leaving 14 bases not matched to a gene. In germline, CDR1 is DFQATT, CDR2 SNEGSKA (reference sequence). This CDR3 is built from 17 residues. The CDR3 protein is CSARVPPLQGDITEAFF. The DNA for the CDR3 is TGCAGTGCTAGAGTGCCCCCCCTACAGGGGGACATCACTGAAGCTTTCTTT.

For this clonotype: A read error may account for a junction end that differs from germline. This rearrangement joins TRBV29-1 to TRBJ2-5; 13 bases align to TRBD2. The CDR3 spans 16 residues. Germline lookup yields CDR1 SQVTM and CDR2 ANQGSEA. The CDR3 sequence: CCVGGRLAGGLETQYF. DNA for the CDR3: TGCTGCGTTGGGGGCCGACTAGCGGGGGGATTGGAAACCCAGTACTTC.

Note on this clonotype: A junction end diverges from the germline sequence, so it may reflect a read error. The chain combines TRBV28 with TRBJ1-4; D unclear. Germline V gives CDR1 MDHEN, CDR2 SYDVKM. The CDR3 covers 14 residues. The CDR3 reads CTSSRVTAEKKLFF. CDR3 bases: TGTACCAGCAGTAGAGTCACGGCCGAGAAAAAACTGTTTTTT.

Many counts were recorded for this clonotype. The V call is TRBV7-9, the J call TRBJ2-7, with D possibly being TRBD1 (5 bases). Trimming cost V 5 bases and J 5 bases, with 16 bases left between them. The length of the CDR3 is 14 residues. Germline V CDR1 and CDR2: SEHNR, FQNEAQ (reference sequence). The CDR3 sequence is CASSASQGLHEQYF. In DNA form, the CDR3 reads TGTGCCAGCAGCGCAAGCCAGGGTCTCCACGAGCAGTACTTC.

This clonotype has at least ten counts. A much more abundant neighbour one base away suggests this may be a read error. This chain links TRBV29-1 with TRBJ2-7; TRBD2 might be the D (5 bases). The CDR3 sequence is 12 residues long. The germline gives CDR1 SQVTM, CDR2 ANQGSEA. Written as DNA, the CDR3 is TGCAGCGCTGAAAGGCTACGGGGCGAGCAGTACTTC. It codes for CSAERLRGEQYF.

A word on this clonotype: The junction and the germline gene differ at one end; a read error may be behind it. The J gene is TRBJ1-6, the V gene TRBV11-2; no clear D gene. Germline lookup yields CDR1 SGHAT and CDR2 FQNNGV. There are 16 residues in the CDR3. In nucleotides, the CDR3 is TGTGCCAGCAACTTAGGATGGCCTCGGATGAATTCACCCCTCCACTTT. Its protein product is CASNLGWPRMNSPLHF.